This TCR beta chain was found in a study of T cell clonality in common variable immunodeficiency. Assay used: immunoSEQ multiplex PCR; TCRdb lists only in-frame clones, some missing. Observed are about 33,000 clones, no singletons, with the top ten taking 4.5%. The germline V and J ends were trimmed by 2 bases and 4 bases, with 11 bases remaining between them. The CDR3 runs to 14 residues. The germline V gene has CDR1 SGHTA and CDR2 FQGTGA. Turning to this clone: The sequenced fragment ends 3 residues before the CDR3 boundary, so the rest is inferred from the germline J gene.

The chain is built from TRBV7-3 and TRBJ2-5, with D possibly matching TRBD1 (5 bases). What was sequenced was peripheral blood mononuclear cells. This TCR was recovered from a person aged 18-70 years in good health. CDR3 amino acids: CASSLQSGPETQYF. The sequenced part of the CDR3 DNA is TGTGCCAGCAGCTTACAATCAGGGCCAGAGACC.